Detailed here is one TCR beta chain. This sample is drawn from a study of blood T cell repertoires in COVID-19. Residents of 24 US areas, aged roughly 18 to 89 years, made up the participants. Germline V gives CDR1 KGHSH, CDR2 LQKENI. V gave up 5 bases and J gave up 0 bases; unmatched junction bases: 4. CDR3 length equals 15 residues. Clones were sequenced by immunoSEQ multiplex PCR, and TCRdb holds only the in-frame ones, with some missing. The table includes over 300,000 clones, about 88% detected once. The receptor's source is a woman in her thirties or forties who had recovered from COVID-19. This rearrangement joins TRBV18 to TRBJ2-1; TRBD1 matches at 7 bases. The source material was PBMCs or T cells enriched from blood (not recorded which). CDR3 protein: CASSSSGGSYNEQFF. The CDR3 DNA reads as TGTGCCAGCTCATCTTCAGGGGGCTCCTACAATGAGCAGTTCTTC.